Following are 8 T cell receptor beta chains from one sample sequenced in a study of identical twins. From the 5' RACE reads, TCRdb called clonotypes with MiXCR, one entry per CDR3 protein. The table includes hundreds of thousands of distinct CDR3 sequences, 20% to 25% detected once. The data were also submitted as part of a second study, on yellow fever vaccine responses in identical twins.

Sample: CD4+ T cells sorted from blood. The receptors originated from a woman aged 18-30 years in good health.

This clonotype was seen a handful of times. The CDR3 loop is CASSNKDRARYF. For the CDR3, the DNA is TGTGCCAGCAGCAACAAGGACAGGGCCCGGTACTTC. J is TRBJ2-7 and V is TRBV7-9, with TRBD1 matching 8 bases. Germline V CDR1 and CDR2: SEHNR, FQNEAQ (reference sequence). The CDR3 length is 12 residues. The V segment lost 5 bases and the J segment 12 bases; nucleotides outside the gene matches: 9.

This sequence joins TRBV20-1 and TRBJ2-5; TRBD1 aligns across 8 bases. This CDR3 spans 14 amino acids. The germline V gene has CDR1 DFQATT and CDR2 SNEGSKA (reference sequence). The V and J ends lost 3 bases and 4 bases, in that order; junction bases with no gene match: 7. The CDR3 bases are TGCAGTGCTAGGGGGCGACAGGGGAGAGAGACCCAGTACTTC. Protein: CSARGRQGRETQYF.

This chain uses TRBV5-1 with TRBJ1-3; no clear D. Per germline, CDR1 SGHRS and CDR2 YFSETQ. The CDR3 covers 15 residues. Trimming removed 0 bases from V and 4 bases from J, with 11 bases in between. The DNA for the CDR3 is TGCGCCAGCAGCTTGGAGGTGGGATACGGAAACACCATATATTTT. Amino acid sequence: CASSLEVGYGNTIYF.

This clonotype was observed a handful of times. The rearrangement links TRBV12-3 or TRBV12-4 to TRBJ2-1, with 8 bases identical to TRBD2. The V segment lost 5 bases and the J segment 7 bases; nucleotides outside the gene matches: 16. This CDR3 has 17 residues. In DNA, the CDR3 is TGTGCCAGCAGTCCCCTTGGCGGGAGGAGGTTAATGAATGAGCAGTTCTTC. The encoded protein is CASSPLGGRRLMNEQFF.

The V gene is TRBV10-3, the J gene TRBJ1-6; perhaps TRBD1 as D (5 bases). V was pared by 0 bases and J by 10 bases, with 13 bases between. CDR1 is ENHRY, CDR2 SYGVKD, per germline. The CDR3 has 15 residues. CDR3 loop: CAISESGGIGSPLHF. Here the CDR3 DNA reads TGTGCCATCAGTGAGTCTGGGGGGATCGGATCACCCCTCCACTTT.

This chain connects TRBV27 to TRBJ1-2; D unclear. The CDR3 has 14 amino acids. The V end lost 3 bases, the J end lost 0 bases, and 8 bases lay between the germline ends. Germline CDR1 is MNHEY and CDR2 is SMNVEV (reference sequence). CDR3: CASSLGSTNYGYTF. The DNA of the CDR3 is TGTGCCAGCAGTTTGGGTTCGACTAACTATGGCTACACCTTC.

This clonotype was observed a handful of times. In DNA, the CDR3 is TGTGCCAGCAGCTTATCTGACAGGGTAAAGTTCTTC. It encodes CASSLSDRVKFF. The rearrangement uses TRBV7-2 and TRBJ2-1, with 7 bases lining up with TRBD1. Germline V lookup: CDR1 SGHTA, CDR2 FQGNSA. V lost 2 bases to trimming and J lost 14 bases; unmatched junction nucleotides: 6. CDR3 length: 12 amino acids.

This sequence joins TRBV14 and TRBJ2-2; perhaps TRBD2 as D (6 bases). The length of the CDR3 is 15 residues. Germline-derived CDR1 and CDR2 are SGHDN and FVKESK. V lost 4 bases to trimming and J lost 5 bases, with 14 bases between them. The CDR3 nucleotides read TGTGCCAGCAGCCCGCGGACTAAGTTTACCGGGGAGCTGTTTTTT. Protein: CASSPRTKFTGELFF.